This TCR beta chain appears in the sequencing data of a study of shared clonotypes between healthy human individuals. The method was immunoSEQ multiplex PCR; TCRdb's version includes in-frame clones alone and lacks a portion of them. There are 2,500,000 or so clones in the sample; 85% to 95% occur only once, and 0.37% lies in the top ten. Germline CDR1 and CDR2: MNHNS and SASEGT. CDR3 length: 13 residues. Trimming cost V 8 bases and J 7 bases; bases outside gene matches: 5. The receptor's source is a man aged 18 to 35 in good health. Some clones in this sample may be carry-over from other donors' samples. The genes are TRBV6-1 and TRBJ2-3, with TRBD2 identical over 11 bases. Sequenced sample: naive CD4+ T cells from PBMCs. The subset is: CD45RA+ positively selected. CDR3 DNA sequence: TGTGCCAGCGGGACTAGCGGAGATAATACGCAGTATTTT. This translates into CASGTSGDNTQYF.